This entry lists 24 T cell receptor beta chains sequenced from one sample in a study of T cell repertoires in cytomegalovirus infection. No cognate antigen is known for these TCRs. TCRdb reanalysed the reads using MiXCR and keeps one entry per CDR3 protein. The sample holds 40,000 to 50,000 distinct CDR3 sequences; around 20% are singletons and the top ten take about a fifth. The material sequenced was PBMCs, sequenced either directly or after in vitro stimulation (not recorded which). The origin of the receptors is a human donor in good health (CMV status not recorded). Some clones in this sample may be carry-over from other donors' samples.

This clonotype has ten or more counts. This chain connects TRBV11-2 to TRBJ2-1, with D uncertain. Trimming removed 1 base from V and 0 bases from J, with 4 bases in between. The CDR3 runs to 14 residues. CDR1 is SGHAT and CDR2 is FQNNGV in the germline V gene. CDR3 nucleotides: TGTGCCAGCAGCTTAGGGACCTCCTACAATGAGCAGTTCTTC. Amino acids: CASSLGTSYNEQFF.

This clonotype was seen a handful of times. This rearrangement joins TRBV9 to TRBJ2-5; 10 bases are a match to TRBD2. J lost 1 base, V lost 0 bases, and 3 bases had no gene match. Germline V gives CDR1 SGDLS, CDR2 YYNGEE. The CDR3 sequence is 16 residues long. The CDR3, as DNA: TGTGCCAGCAGCGTAGGAGGACTAGCGGCCCAAGAGACCCAGTACTTC. Residues: CASSVGGLAAQETQYF.

The chain links TRBV5-4 to TRBJ2-7; TRBD1 matches at 7 bases. Unmatched junction bases numbered 6, after V lost 4 bases and J lost 5 bases. This CDR3 contains 13 residues. Germline V gene sequence: CDR1 SGHNT, CDR2 YYREEE (reference sequence). This CDR3 is CASSPGQFNEQYF. Written as DNA, the CDR3 is TGTGCCAGCAGCCCGGGACAGTTCAACGAGCAGTACTTC.

Many counts were recorded for this clonotype. The chain uses TRBV4-1 and TRBJ1-1; no clear D. The CDR3 has 17 amino acids. The ends were cut back, 0 bases at V and 2 bases at J, with 16 bases in the middle. Germline CDR1 and CDR2: MGHRA and YSYEKL. CDR3 sequence: CASSQDTGRTLNTEAFF. In DNA, the CDR3 is TGCGCCAGCAGCCAAGATACGGGCAGAACCCTCAACACTGAAGCTTTCTTT.

This clonotype was detected a few times. The chain links TRBV4-1 to TRBJ2-7, with a weak D call TRBD2 (6 bases). This CDR3 comprises 15 residues. CDR1 and CDR2 from the germline V gene are MGHRA and YSYEKL. The V gene lost 1 base and the J gene lost 2 bases, with 12 bases spanning the gap. The CDR3 loop reads CASSQGGTGTYEQYF. CDR3 nucleotide sequence: TGCGCCAGCAGCCAAGGCGGGACGGGGACCTACGAGCAGTACTTC.

This sequence joins TRBV7-2 and TRBJ2-1; 8 bases align to TRBD2. The germline V gene encodes CDR1 SGHTA and CDR2 FQGNSA. The CDR3 length is 15 residues. V lost 5 bases to trimming and J lost 2 bases; unmatched junction nucleotides: 5. CDR3 loop: CASSKSGSPYNEQFF. The CDR3 DNA follows: TGTGCCAGCAGCAAGAGCGGGAGTCCCTACAATGAGCAGTTCTTC.

The rearrangement links TRBV7-2 to TRBJ1-5, with a tentative D call TRBD1 (5 bases). Germline loops: CDR1 SGHTA, CDR2 FQGNSA. V was clipped by 5 bases and J by 4 bases, with 18 bases between them. The CDR3 has 16 amino acids. CDR3 protein: CASSLVAQGSNQPQHF. The CDR3 nucleotides read TGTGCCAGCAGCCTCGTGGCCCAGGGTTCGAATCAGCCCCAGCATTTT.

This clonotype was recorded at least ten times. The V and J genes are TRBV12-3 or TRBV12-4 and TRBJ1-6; D possibly corresponds to TRBD1 (6 bases). The CDR3 covers 14 residues. V was trimmed by 3 bases and J by 5 bases, leaving 8 bases between them. CDR3 amino acids: CASSLGGDNSPLHF. CDR3 coding DNA: TGTGCCAGCAGTTTGGGGGGCGATAATTCACCCCTCCACTTT.

V usage is TRBV10-3 and J usage is TRBJ2-3; D ambiguous. The length of the CDR3 is 12 residues. Germline CDR1 reads ENHRY; CDR2 reads SYGVKD. Trimming removed 8 bases from V and 6 bases from J, with 12 bases in between. The CDR3 bases are TGTGCCATCGCCGTGACGCCTGATACGCAGTATTTT. It encodes CAIAVTPDTQYF.

This clonotype was observed at least ten times. This CDR3 is CASSYPGEGTDTQYF. CDR3 DNA sequence: TGTGCCAGCAGCTATCCAGGAGAGGGCACAGATACGCAGTATTTT. V is TRBV7-9 and J is TRBJ2-3, with D unclear. The germline V gene encodes CDR1 SEHNR and CDR2 FQNEAQ (reference sequence). V was shortened by 4 bases and J by 1 base, with 12 bases between the two germline ends. The CDR3 consists of 15 residues. Full variable domain (missing parts from reference TRBV7-9 and TRBJ2-3): DTGVSQNPRHKITKRGQNVTFRCDPISEHNRLYWYRQTLGQGPEFLTYFQNEAQLEKSRLLSDRFSAERPKGSFSTLEIQRTEQGDSAMYLCASSYPGEGTDTQYFGPGTRLTVL.

This clonotype was found many times. The gene calls are TRBV7-6 and TRBJ1-5, with D tentatively TRBD1 (5 bases). The CDR3 is made up of 14 amino acids. V lost 5 bases and J lost 5, with 13 bases in between. In germline, CDR1 is SGHVS, CDR2 FNYEAQ. Here the CDR3 DNA reads TGTGCCAGCAGCCGCGGGGGACCTGATCAGCCCCAGCATTTT. It is translated as CASSRGGPDQPQHF.

This clonotype was picked up a small number of times. The V call is TRBV7-8, the J call TRBJ2-7, with D perhaps TRBD2 (6 bases). Germline V gene sequence: CDR1 SGHVS, CDR2 FQNEAQ. This CDR3 is 15 amino acids long. The V gene lost 1 base and the J gene lost 8 bases, with 18 bases spanning the gap. CDR3 loop: CASSLVTGVRGKQYF. The CDR3 DNA is TGTGCCAGCAGCTTAGTCACGGGGGTTCGGGGGAAGCAGTACTTC.

This clonotype occurred a few times. The chain couples TRBV11-3 to TRBJ2-7; weak D call: TRBD1 (5 bases). V shed 1 base and J shed 6 bases, with 13 bases lying between them. The CDR3 covers 14 residues. Germline-derived CDR1 and CDR2 are SGHNT and YENEEA. As DNA, the CDR3 is TGTGCCAGCAGCTTAGCAGGGCCCTATACCGAGCAGTACTTC. Translated: CASSLAGPYTEQYF.

This clonotype was detected many times. V is TRBV7-2 and J is TRBJ2-3; 12 bases line up with TRBD2. With 0 bases clipped from V and 4 bases from J, the junction kept 8 bases outside the gene matches. The germline V gene has CDR1 SGHTA and CDR2 FQGNSA. The CDR3 consists of 18 residues. CDR3: CASSLAPASGGAADTQYF. The CDR3 DNA follows: TGTGCCAGCAGCTTAGCGCCAGCTAGCGGGGGGGCTGCAGATACGCAGTATTTT.

V is TRBV19 and J is TRBJ2-4; 7 positions match TRBD1. This CDR3 region has 15 residues. Per germline, CDR1 LNHDA and CDR2 SQIVND (reference sequence). V was clipped by 2 bases and J by 0 bases; unmatched bases: 1. The CDR3 region is CASSIRGLAKNIQYF. The CDR3 nucleotides read TGTGCCAGTAGTATAAGGGGGCTAGCCAAAAACATTCAGTACTTC.

This clonotype appeared many times. J is TRBJ2-1 and V is TRBV7-9; 9 bases are shared with TRBD2. The CDR3 sequence is 21 residues long. Germline V lookup: CDR1 SEHNR, CDR2 FQNEAQ (reference sequence). Trimming at V came to 0 bases and at J to 5 bases, leaving 20 bases not matched to a gene. The CDR3 protein is CASSLAPGLAGNPTTHNEQFF. Here the CDR3 DNA reads TGTGCCAGCAGCTTAGCCCCAGGGCTAGCGGGAAACCCTACTACCCACAATGAGCAGTTCTTC.

This clonotype was seen only a few times. The rearrangement uses TRBV5-1 and TRBJ2-7; D remains ambiguous. Between the trimmed V and J ends, which lost 1 base and 2 bases, there was a span of 4 bases. The CDR3 totals 12 residues. CDR1 and CDR2 from the germline V gene are SGHRS and YFSETQ. The CDR3 loop is CASSLNTYEQYF. The CDR3 DNA reads TGCGCCAGCAGCTTGAATACCTACGAGCAGTACTTC.

With respect to this clonotype: Given a much more abundant clone one base away, this may be a read error. The J gene is TRBJ1-5, the V gene TRBV5-5; maybe TRBD1 (6 bases). Deletions cut 2 bases from V and 4 bases from J, with 16 bases between. CDR1 is SGHKS, CDR2 YYEKEE, per germline (reference sequence). The CDR3 runs 16 residues. CDR3 nucleotides: TGTGCCAGCAGCTTAGTACCGGACAGTTCAAATCAGCCCCAGCATTTT. Amino acids: CASSLVPDSSNQPQHF.

The rearrangement uses TRBV20-1 and TRBJ2-3, with 14 bases lining up with TRBD2. This CDR3 is 18 amino acids long. V was clipped by 0 bases and J by 5 bases; unmatched bases: 10. Germline V gene lookup returns CDR1 DFQATT and CDR2 SNEGSKA (reference sequence). CDR3: CSAREPMGLAGALDTQYF. Here the CDR3 DNA reads TGCAGTGCTAGAGAACCCATGGGACTAGCGGGGGCCCTAGATACGCAGTATTTT.

This clonotype was detected ten times or more. The chain combines TRBV29-1 with TRBJ1-4; D remains ambiguous. Trimming cost V 3 bases and J 6 bases, with 2 bases left between them. Germline V CDR1 and CDR2: SQVTM, ANQGSEA. There are 10 residues in the CDR3. CDR3 loop: CSVDDEKLFF. The CDR3 bases are TGCAGCGTTGATGATGAAAAACTGTTTTTT.

This chain connects TRBV5-4 to TRBJ2-3; 8 nucleotides align to TRBD2. This CDR3 is 16 amino acids long. CDR1 and CDR2 (germline): SGHNT, YYREEE (reference sequence). The J segment lost 2 bases and the V segment lost 4 bases, leaving 9 bases of the junction unmatched. The CDR3 spells CASSPPRAGDTDTQYF. The CDR3 DNA reads as TGTGCCAGCAGCCCCCCAAGAGCGGGGGACACAGATACGCAGTATTTT.

This clonotype was seen a handful of times. The rearrangement links TRBV2 to TRBJ2-5; D possibly corresponds to TRBD1 (6 bases). V lost 5 bases and J 3 bases, leaving 10 bases between the germline ends. CDR3 length equals 13 residues. In germline, CDR1 is SNHLY, CDR2 FYNNEI. The CDR3 loop reads CASSRHREETQYF. Written as DNA, the CDR3 is TGTGCCAGCAGTAGACACAGGGAAGAGACCCAGTACTTC.

This clonotype came up many times. This CDR3 is CASRTRDRGRHNEQFF. As DNA, the CDR3 is TGTGCCAGCAGGACAAGGGACAGGGGGCGTCACAATGAGCAGTTCTTC. The gene calls are TRBV6-1 and TRBJ2-1; 12 bases fit TRBD1. The CDR3 length is 16 residues. From germline, CDR1 is MNHNS and CDR2 SASEGT. The J segment lost 5 bases and the V segment lost 6 bases, leaving 8 bases of the junction unmatched.

CDR3 sequence (DNA): TGCGCCAGCAGCCAAGAACCTAGCGGGGGATTAGATACGCAGTATTTT. Translating it yields CASSQEPSGGLDTQYF. This rearrangement joins TRBV4-1 to TRBJ2-3; TRBD2 matches 10 bases. The V and J ends lost 0 bases and 5 bases, in that order; junction bases with no gene match: 5. Per the germline V gene, CDR1 is MGHRA and CDR2 is YSYEKL. This CDR3 has 16 residues.